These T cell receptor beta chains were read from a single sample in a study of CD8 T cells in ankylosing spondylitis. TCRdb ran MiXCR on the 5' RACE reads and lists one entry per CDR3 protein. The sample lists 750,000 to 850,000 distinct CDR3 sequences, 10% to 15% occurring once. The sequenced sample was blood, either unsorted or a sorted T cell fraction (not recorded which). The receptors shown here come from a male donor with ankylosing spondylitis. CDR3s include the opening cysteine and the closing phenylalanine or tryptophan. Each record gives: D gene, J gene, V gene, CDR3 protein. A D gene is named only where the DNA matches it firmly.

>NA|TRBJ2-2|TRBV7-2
CASRLGATIGGELFF
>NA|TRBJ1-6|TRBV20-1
CSARDHTLTSNSPLHF
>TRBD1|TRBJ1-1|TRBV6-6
CASSRDSKAFF
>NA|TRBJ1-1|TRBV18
CASSPRAITTEAFF
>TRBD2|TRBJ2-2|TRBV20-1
CSATGWDYTGNTGELFF
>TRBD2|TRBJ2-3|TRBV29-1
CSTGRGGGTDTQYF
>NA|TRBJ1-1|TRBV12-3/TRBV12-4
CASSLRGAPNTEAFF
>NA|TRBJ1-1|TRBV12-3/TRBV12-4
CASSSLRQVVEAFF
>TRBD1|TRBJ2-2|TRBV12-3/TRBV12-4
CASSLAPGQGSSGELFF
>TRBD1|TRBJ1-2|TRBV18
CASSPQRTGAGYTF
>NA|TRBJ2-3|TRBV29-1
CSVSTEFTDTQYF
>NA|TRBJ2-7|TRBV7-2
CASSLVSGGREQYF
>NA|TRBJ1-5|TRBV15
CATSRVGENQPQHF
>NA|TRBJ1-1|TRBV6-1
CASSELWETTEAFF
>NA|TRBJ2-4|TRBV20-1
CSARYGGKNIQYF
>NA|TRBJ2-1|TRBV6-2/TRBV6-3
CASSYSRASKGWKSSYNEQFF
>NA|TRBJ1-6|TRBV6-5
CASSYESGSPLHF
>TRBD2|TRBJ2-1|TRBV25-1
CASSEHRASGYNEQFF
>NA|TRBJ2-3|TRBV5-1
CASSHGTPRDTQYF
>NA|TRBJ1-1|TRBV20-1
CSASATLTEAFF
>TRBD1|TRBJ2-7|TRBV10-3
CAIGQGEYEQYF
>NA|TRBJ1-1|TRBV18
CASSPIGPANTEAFF
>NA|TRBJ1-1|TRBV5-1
CASSLGPGRASEAFF
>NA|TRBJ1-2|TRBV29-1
CSVAIGTNYGYTF
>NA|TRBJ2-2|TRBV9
CASSVGVNTGELFF
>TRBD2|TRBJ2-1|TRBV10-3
CAISVTSETYNEQFF
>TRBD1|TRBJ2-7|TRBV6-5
CAAGTGLYEQYF
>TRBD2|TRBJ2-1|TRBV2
CASTSGIMNEQFF
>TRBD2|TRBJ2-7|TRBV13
CASSLFDREVREQYF